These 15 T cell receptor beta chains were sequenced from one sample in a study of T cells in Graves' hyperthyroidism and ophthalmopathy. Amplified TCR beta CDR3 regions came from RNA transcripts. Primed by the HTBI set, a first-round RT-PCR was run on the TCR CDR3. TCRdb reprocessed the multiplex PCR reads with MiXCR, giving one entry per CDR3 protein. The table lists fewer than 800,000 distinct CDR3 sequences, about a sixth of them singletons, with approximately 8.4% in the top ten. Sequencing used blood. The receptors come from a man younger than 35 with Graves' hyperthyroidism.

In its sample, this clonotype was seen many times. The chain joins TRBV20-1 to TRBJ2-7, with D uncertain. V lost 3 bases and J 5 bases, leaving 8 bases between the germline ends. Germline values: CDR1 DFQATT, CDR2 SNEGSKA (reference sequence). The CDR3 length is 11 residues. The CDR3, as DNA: TGCAGTGCTAGTGTAGGGCACGAGCAGTACTTC. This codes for CSASVGHEQYF.

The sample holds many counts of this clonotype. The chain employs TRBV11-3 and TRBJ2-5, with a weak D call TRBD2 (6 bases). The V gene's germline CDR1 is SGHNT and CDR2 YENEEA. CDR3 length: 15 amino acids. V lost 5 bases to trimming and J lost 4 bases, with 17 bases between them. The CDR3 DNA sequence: TGTGCCAGCAGCCCCCCAACGGGAGAGCTAGAGACCCAGTACTTC. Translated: CASSPPTGELETQYF.

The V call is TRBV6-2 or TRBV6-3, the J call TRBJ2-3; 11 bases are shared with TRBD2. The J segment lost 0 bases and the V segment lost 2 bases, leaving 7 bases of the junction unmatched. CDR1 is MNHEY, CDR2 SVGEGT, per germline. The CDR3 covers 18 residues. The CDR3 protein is CASSYVAGGPSSTDTQYF. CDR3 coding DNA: TGTGCCAGCAGTTACGTAGCGGGAGGGCCGTCGAGCACAGATACGCAGTATTTT.

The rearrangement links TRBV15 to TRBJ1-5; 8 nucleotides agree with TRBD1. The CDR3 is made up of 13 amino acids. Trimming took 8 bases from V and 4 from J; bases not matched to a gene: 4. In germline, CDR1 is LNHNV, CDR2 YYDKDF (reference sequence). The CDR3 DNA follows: TGTGCCACCTCGGACAGGGTTAATCAGCCCCAGCATTTT. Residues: CATSDRVNQPQHF.

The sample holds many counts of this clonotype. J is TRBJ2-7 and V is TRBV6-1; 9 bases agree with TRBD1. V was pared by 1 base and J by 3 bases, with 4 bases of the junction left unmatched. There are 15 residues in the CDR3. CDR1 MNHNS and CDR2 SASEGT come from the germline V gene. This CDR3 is CASSEGRDRVYEQYF. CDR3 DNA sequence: TGTGCCAGCAGTGAAGGAAGGGACAGGGTCTACGAGCAGTACTTC.

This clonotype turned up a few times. The chain's CDR3 is CSVESGGAEQFF. CDR3 bases: TGCAGCGTTGAAAGCGGGGGGGCTGAGCAGTTCTTC. The rearrangement joins TRBV29-1 to TRBJ2-1; 10 bases line up with TRBD2. The V gene end was trimmed by 2 bases and the J gene end by 9 bases; junction bases not matched to a gene: 1. CDR3 length equals 12 residues. The germline V gene has CDR1 SQVTM and CDR2 ANQGSEA.

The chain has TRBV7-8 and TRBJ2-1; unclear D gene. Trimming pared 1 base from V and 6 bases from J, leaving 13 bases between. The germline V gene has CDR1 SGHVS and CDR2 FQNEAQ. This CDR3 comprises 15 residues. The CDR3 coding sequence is TGTGCCAGCAGCTTAGGTACTACCGCCGGCAATGAGCAGTTCTTC. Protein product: CASSLGTTAGNEQFF.

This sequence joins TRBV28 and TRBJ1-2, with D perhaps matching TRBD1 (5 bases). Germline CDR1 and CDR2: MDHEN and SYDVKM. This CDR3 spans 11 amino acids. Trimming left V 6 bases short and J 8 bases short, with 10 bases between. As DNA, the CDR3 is TGTGCCAGCAGGTTTGGGGCGGGCTACACCTTC. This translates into CASRFGAGYTF.

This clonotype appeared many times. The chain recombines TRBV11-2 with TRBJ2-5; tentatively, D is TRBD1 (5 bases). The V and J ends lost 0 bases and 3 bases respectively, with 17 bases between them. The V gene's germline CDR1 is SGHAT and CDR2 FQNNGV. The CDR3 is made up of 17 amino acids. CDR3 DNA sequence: TGTGCCAGCAGCTTAGAAGGGGCAGGCCAGGGCAAAGAGACCCAGTACTTC. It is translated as CASSLEGAGQGKETQYF.

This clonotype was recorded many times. This CDR3 reads CASSPAGGHSYEQYF. CDR3 in DNA: TGTGCCAGCTCACCAGCAGGGGGCCACTCCTACGAGCAGTACTTC. The chain joins TRBV18 to TRBJ2-7, with TRBD1 identical over 8 bases. Germline CDR1 KGHSH, CDR2 LQKENI. Trimming removed 2 bases from V and 0 bases from J; junction bases left unmatched: 3. The length of the CDR3 is 15 residues.

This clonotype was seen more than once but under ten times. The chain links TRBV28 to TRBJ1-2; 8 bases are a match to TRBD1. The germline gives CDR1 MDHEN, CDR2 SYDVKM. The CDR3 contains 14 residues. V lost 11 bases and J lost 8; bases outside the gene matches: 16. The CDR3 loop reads CALSVGQGSEGYTF. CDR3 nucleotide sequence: TGTGCCCTCTCAGTCGGACAGGGATCGGAGGGCTACACCTTC.

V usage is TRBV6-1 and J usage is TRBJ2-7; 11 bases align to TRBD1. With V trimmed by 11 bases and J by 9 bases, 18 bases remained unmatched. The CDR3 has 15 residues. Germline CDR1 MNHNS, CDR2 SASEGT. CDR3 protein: CASTSPRDRGGGQYF. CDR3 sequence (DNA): TGTGCCTCCACCTCCCCCCGGGACAGGGGGGGCGGGCAGTACTTC.

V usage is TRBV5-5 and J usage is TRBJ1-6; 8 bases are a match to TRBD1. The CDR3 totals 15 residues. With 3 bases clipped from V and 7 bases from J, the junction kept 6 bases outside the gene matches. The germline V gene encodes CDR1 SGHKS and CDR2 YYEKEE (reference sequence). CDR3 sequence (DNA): TGTGCCAGCAGCTGGGGACAGGCTGCGAATTCACCCCTCCACTTT. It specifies CASSWGQAANSPLHF.

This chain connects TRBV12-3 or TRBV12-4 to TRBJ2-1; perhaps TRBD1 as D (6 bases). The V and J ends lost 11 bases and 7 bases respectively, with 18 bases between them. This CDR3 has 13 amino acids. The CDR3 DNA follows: TGTGCCGCCTCGACTGGGGGCCGTAATGAGCAGTTCTTC. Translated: CAASTGGRNEQFF.

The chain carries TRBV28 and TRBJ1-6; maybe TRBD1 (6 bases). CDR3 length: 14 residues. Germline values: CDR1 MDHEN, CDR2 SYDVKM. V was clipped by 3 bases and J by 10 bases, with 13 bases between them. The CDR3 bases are TGTGCCAGCAGTTTGGTACAGGGAAACTCACCCCTCCACTTT. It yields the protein CASSLVQGNSPLHF.